This TCR beta chain came from a study of identical twins. Overall study results and limits: Memory repertoires lacked the insertion deficit that abundant cord blood beta clonotypes showed. Out-of-frame alpha sequences shared by twins showed excess low generation probability. One should note that invariant MAIT and iNKT cells could partly confound zero-insertion analyses. Among monozygotic twins, out-of-frame TCR alpha sharing exceeded what models predicted.

This clonotype was seen a handful of times. Its antigen remains unidentified. TCRdb processed the 5' RACE reads anew with MiXCR; each CDR3 protein has one entry. The profile shows about 890,000 distinct CDR3 sequences, about 12% of them singletons. Trimming cost V 6 bases and J 1 base, with 10 bases left between them. The germline gives CDR1 KGHSH, CDR2 LQKENI. The CDR3 sequence is 14 residues long. These data also formed part of another study, on yellow fever vaccine responses in identical twins.

The specimen sequenced was PBMCs. This receptor was identified in a young woman in good health. The chain recombines TRBV18 with TRBJ1-5; D is undetermined. CDR3 residues: CASSDGQSNQPQHF. The CDR3 DNA is TGTGCCAGCTCGGACGGGCAGAGCAATCAGCCCCAGCATTTT.